Described below is a single TCR beta chain sequence and its context. No antigen is known for it. The CDR3 extends over 11 amino acids. Deletions cut 8 bases from V and 0 bases from J, with 4 bases between. Preparation of the TCRbeta library involved a method that used unique molecular identifiers. MiXCR, applied by TCRdb to the PCR reads, yields one record per CDR3 protein. Of around 490,000 distinct CDR3 sequences in the sample, around 10% are singletons; the top ten hold approximately 15%. This specimen comes from a study of T-cell reconstitution after alpha-beta-depleted transplantation in children. Study-level points and caveats: Where alpha-beta T cells came from about two months after transplant was reportedly several hundred expanded graft clones. The authors attributed T-cell counts and diversity one year after transplant mostly to newly produced T cells. From surviving recipient T cells and thymic progenitors came the high day-60 TCRbeta diversity observed in some patients.

The source of this sequence is a female patient aged 2 to 10 who had a stem cell transplant for aplastic anemia, so the T cells may come from the graft donor. This chain links TRBV12-3 or TRBV12-4 with TRBJ1-1; D unresolved. The sequencing here drew on PBMCs, mostly from graft donor cells, taken 180 days after TCRalphabeta/CD19-depleted stem cell transplant. CDR3 bases: TGTGCCAGCGCGCTGAACACTGAAGCTTTCTTT. It codes for CASALNTEAFF.